Given below is one T cell receptor beta chain in context. Its cognate antigen is unknown. The sample belongs to a study of CD8+ T cells in alopecia areata. In the study overall: Patients in the treated group were given tofacitinib by mouth, 5 to 10 mg twice a day.

The CDR3 sequence is 14 residues long. CDR1 is SEHNR, CDR2 FQNEAQ, per germline (reference sequence). V was cut by 4 bases and J by 9 bases, with 16 bases left in between. The researchers isolated CD4+ and CD8+ T cells from PBMCs by sorting. The study's findings and limits: In lesional scalp, particularly from alopecia totalis/universalis, clonality was higher than in normal scalp. Possibly as an HLA-related effect, TCR sharing across patients appeared less clear than in mice.

Extracted from the samples, RNA was reverse transcribed into cDNA to serve as the sequencing template. Profiling relied on immunoSEQ multiplex PCR, and the TCRdb table lists in-frame clones only, not all of them. The sample holds about 140,000 clones, approximately 49% seen once. The material sequenced was CD4+ T cells sorted from blood, taken at week 0. The receptor was derived from a human donor with alopecia areata. The chain recombines TRBV7-9 with TRBJ2-4; no definite D call. This CDR3 is CASSSPITTSIQYF. The CDR3 nucleotides read TGTGCCAGCAGCTCCCCGATCACCACCAGCATTCAGTACTTC.